The 24 T cell receptor beta chains listed next were all sequenced from one sample in a study of shared clonotypes between healthy human individuals. Sequenced by immunoSEQ multiplex PCR; TCRdb stores in-frame clones only, minus some. Among 1,500,000 or so clones listed, around 98.5% were seen once. The sequenced sample consisted of naive CD4+ T cells sorted from blood. As to subset: CD45RA+ positively selected. The receptors derive from a man between 25 and 39 years old in good health.

V gene TRBV9 combines with J gene TRBJ2-7; D gene uncertain. Trimming pared 4 bases from V and 7 bases from J, leaving 15 bases between. Germline CDR1 SGDLS, CDR2 YYNGEE. The CDR3 is 13 residues long. The CDR3 DNA is TGTGCCAGCAGCCCGGACGTGGTGGGGGAGCAGTACTTC. Encoded protein: CASSPDVVGEQYF. Full variable domain (outside the CDR3, taken from reference TRBV9 and TRBJ2-7): DSGVTQTPKHLITATGQRVTLRCSPRSGDLSVYWYQQSLDQGLQFLIQYYNGEERAKGNILERFSAQQFPDLHSELNLSSLELGDSALYFCASSPDVVGEQYFGPGTRLTVT.

The chain recombines TRBV19 with TRBJ2-1; 11 bases are a match to TRBD2. The germline V gene encodes CDR1 LNHDA and CDR2 SQIVND (reference sequence). The ends lost 7 bases at V and 9 bases at J; junction bases unmatched: 11. This CDR3 region has 15 residues. CDR3 loop: CASTLSTSGNAEQFF. The CDR3 bases are TGTGCCAGTACCCTGTCGACTAGCGGGAATGCTGAGCAGTTCTTC.

V usage is TRBV6-1 and J usage is TRBJ2-5, with TRBD1 matching over 9 bases. The CDR3 has 16 residues. CDR1 MNHNS and CDR2 SASEGT come from the germline V gene. V lost 4 bases and J lost 5; bases outside the gene matches: 11. The CDR3 loop reads CASSVLTGGLVETQYF. CDR3 bases: TGTGCCAGCAGTGTTCTCACAGGGGGCCTGGTGGAGACCCAGTACTTC.

This rearrangement joins TRBV29-1 to TRBJ2-1, with D possibly being TRBD2 (6 bases). CDR3 length: 14 amino acids. Deletions cut 4 bases from V and 7 bases from J, with 17 bases between. Germline loops: CDR1 SQVTM, CDR2 ANQGSEA. CDR3 coding DNA: TGCAGCGTTGGCGGGGTGAACAGGTGGAATGAGCAGTTCTTC. This encodes CSVGGVNRWNEQFF.

Notes on this clone: A read error may account for a junction end that differs from germline. This chain links TRBV5-1 with TRBJ1-3, with 7 bases matching TRBD1. The CDR3 runs 15 residues. Germline V gene lookup returns CDR1 SGHRS and CDR2 YFSETQ. CDR3 coding DNA: TGCGCCAGCAGCTCCACAGGGGAAACTGGCAACACCATATATTTT. Its translation is CASSSTGETGNTIYF.

V gene TRBV7-2 combines with J gene TRBJ2-4, with TRBD1 matching 11 bases. Germline V CDR1 and CDR2: SGHTA, FQGNSA. V trimming: 4 bases; J trimming: 8 bases; junction bases outside the gene matches: 13. The CDR3 runs 17 residues. CDR3 amino acids: CASSSLLGTGGQHIQYF. For the CDR3, the DNA is TGTGCCAGCAGCTCCTTACTCGGGACAGGGGGTCAGCACATTCAGTACTTC.

This sequence joins TRBV7-8 and TRBJ1-2, with 7 nucleotides matching TRBD1. Germline assignment: CDR1 SGHVS and CDR2 FQNEAQ. The CDR3 runs to 14 residues. The junction had 13 bases not matched to a gene; V was cut back by 5 bases and J by 10 bases. CDR3 nucleotide sequence: TGTGCCAGCAGCGGGAACAGGGGCGGAATTCCCTACACCTTC. This codes for CASSGNRGGIPYTF.

This clone was found once. The chain employs TRBV5-5 and TRBJ2-6, with 10 bases aligning to TRBD1. J lost 1 base, V lost 5 bases, and 6 bases had no gene match. Germline CDR1 is SGHKS and CDR2 is YYEKEE (reference sequence). There are 17 residues in the CDR3. CDR3 coding DNA: TGTGCCAGCAGGACAGACAGGGGGCGGTCTGGGGCCAACGTCCTGACTTTC. Encoded protein: CASRTDRGRSGANVLTF.

Note on this clone: Other DNA sequences of this sample code for an identical CDR3. The chain is built from TRBV7-2 and TRBJ2-3; D not certain. The CDR3 length is 11 residues. Looked up from germline, CDR1 is SGHTA and CDR2 is FQGNSA. Trimming shortened V by 8 bases and J by 2 bases, and 5 bases separated the two germline ends. CDR3 DNA sequence: TGTGCCAGCGGGCACACAGATACGCAGTATTTT. It translates to CASGHTDTQYF.

This rearrangement joins TRBV5-1 to TRBJ2-3; 7 bases align to TRBD1. This CDR3 contains 13 residues. Trimming removed 9 bases from V and 2 bases from J; junction bases left unmatched: 6. The germline V gene encodes CDR1 SGHRS and CDR2 YFSETQ. Here the CDR3 DNA reads TGCGCCACCAGAACAGGGGTCACAGATACGCAGTATTTT. Its translation: CATRTGVTDTQYF.

The chain is built from TRBV18 and TRBJ2-2; 7 bases map to TRBD1. The V gene's germline CDR1 is KGHSH and CDR2 LQKENI. J gave up 0 bases and V 5 bases, and 3 bases lay outside the gene matches. The CDR3 loop spans 15 amino acids. The CDR3 spells CASSIGTANTGELFF. DNA of the CDR3: TGTGCCAGCTCAATCGGGACAGCGAACACCGGGGAGCTGTTTTTT.

This rearrangement joins TRBV7-2 to TRBJ2-7, with D possibly being TRBD2 (6 bases). From germline, CDR1 is SGHTA and CDR2 FQGNSA. The ends were cut back, 1 base at V and 4 bases at J, with 8 bases in the middle. There are 13 residues in the CDR3. CDR3 residues: CASSLGLVYEQYF. The CDR3 DNA reads TGTGCCAGCAGCTTAGGACTAGTGTACGAGCAGTACTTC.

The rearrangement joins TRBV5-1 to TRBJ2-1; possible D gene TRBD1, 6 bases. V was clipped by 0 bases and J by 6 bases, with 16 bases between them. Germline values: CDR1 SGHRS, CDR2 YFSETQ. The CDR3 extends over 16 amino acids. The CDR3: CASSLVRQGRPNEQFF. The CDR3 DNA is TGCGCCAGCAGCTTGGTAAGGCAGGGGCGCCCCAATGAGCAGTTCTTC.

The rearrangement links TRBV6-1 to TRBJ1-5; maybe TRBD1 (5 bases). Trimming removed 2 bases at V and 9 bases at J, with 14 bases between. CDR1 is MNHNS, CDR2 SASEGT, per germline. The CDR3 loop spans 14 amino acids. CDR3 amino acids: CASSELMDTGPQHF. The CDR3 nucleotides read TGTGCCAGCAGTGAACTGATGGACACCGGGCCCCAGCATTTT.

The rearrangement uses TRBV20-1 and TRBJ1-1, with D perhaps matching TRBD1 (6 bases). This CDR3 is 11 amino acids long. Germline V CDR1 and CDR2: DFQATT, SNEGSKA (reference sequence). The V and J ends lost 4 bases and 10 bases respectively, with 13 bases between them. CDR3 amino acids: CSANQGIGAFF. The CDR3 DNA follows: TGCAGTGCTAATCAGGGGATAGGAGCTTTCTTT.

As for this clone: Within the sample, other DNA sequences also encode this same CDR3. The chain employs TRBV4-1 and TRBJ2-7; 8 bases match TRBD2. V was clipped by 0 bases and J by 0 bases; unmatched bases: 7. The CDR3 is made up of 17 amino acids. Germline V lookup: CDR1 MGHRA, CDR2 YSYEKL. In DNA, the CDR3 is TGCGCCAGCAGCCAAGAGGGACGCGGGGGGAGCTCCTACGAGCAGTACTTC. It translates to CASSQEGRGGSSYEQYF.

This chain connects TRBV7-3 to TRBJ2-1; D is ambiguous. CDR3 length: 13 residues. V gave up 6 bases and J gave up 8 bases, with 14 bases separating them. Germline CDR1 reads SGHTA; CDR2 reads FQGTGA. CDR3 coding DNA: TGTGCCAGCAGTGAAGGGTTTGGGCATGAGCAGTTCTTC. This codes for CASSEGFGHEQFF.

The chain combines TRBV29-1 with TRBJ2-5; either TRBD1 or TRBD2 may supply D (5 bases each). V lost 1 base to trimming and J lost 5 bases, with 14 bases between them. This CDR3 comprises 14 residues. Germline V gives CDR1 SQVTM, CDR2 ANQGSEA. In DNA form, the CDR3 reads TGCAGCGTTGAAGGGAACAGGTGGGAGGAGACCCAGTACTTC. Residues: CSVEGNRWEETQYF.

The chain combines TRBV28 with TRBJ2-7, with 7 bases fitting TRBD2. This CDR3 has 15 amino acids. J lost 1 base, V lost 7 bases, and 10 bases had no gene match. Germline CDR1 reads MDHEN; CDR2 reads SYDVKM. The CDR3 region is CASTPPGGTSYEQYF. CDR3 bases: TGTGCCAGCACCCCCCCCGGGGGGACTTCCTACGAGCAGTACTTC.

V and J are TRBV5-4 and TRBJ2-2; maybe TRBD2 (6 bases). The V gene lost 0 bases and the J gene lost 5 bases, with 11 bases spanning the gap. CDR3 length equals 15 residues. Germline V lookup: CDR1 SGHNT, CDR2 YYREEE (reference sequence). The DNA of the CDR3 is TGTGCCAGCAGCTTGGCAACTAGCAGGACCGGGGAGCTGTTTTTT. Translating gives CASSLATSRTGELFF.

The chain uses TRBV30 and TRBJ1-2; no reliable D call. Per germline, CDR1 GTSNPN and CDR2 SVGIG (reference sequence). The CDR3 runs to 13 residues. Trimming took off 5 bases at V and 6 bases at J, with 16 bases between the two ends. CDR3 in amino acids: CAWSTQGTDGYTF. DNA for the CDR3: TGTGCCTGGTCAACCCAAGGTACGGATGGCTACACCTTC.

This clone was picked up one time. V is TRBV6-5 and J is TRBJ1-5; maybe TRBD1 (5 bases). The CDR3 sequence is 15 residues long. Germline V gene lookup returns CDR1 MNHEY and CDR2 SVGAGI. Trimming stripped 7 bases from V and 4 bases from J, with 17 bases between. In DNA form, the CDR3 reads TGTGCCAGCACTCAATCGATTGGGGGAAATCAGCCCCAGCATTTT. This gives the protein CASTQSIGGNQPQHF.

V is TRBV6-5 and J is TRBJ2-7; tentatively, D is TRBD1 (6 bases). CDR1 is MNHEY and CDR2 is SVGAGI in the germline V gene. The CDR3 extends over 16 amino acids. The ends were cut back, 0 bases at V and 1 base at J, with 13 bases in the middle. DNA of the CDR3: TGTGCCAGCAGTTACTCGAGGGGGAGTAGGTCCTACGAGCAGTACTTC. Its protein product is CASSYSRGSRSYEQYF.

The rearrangement links TRBV5-1 to TRBJ2-3, with unresolved D. Between the trimmed V and J ends, which lost 4 bases and 4 bases, there was a span of 16 bases. This CDR3 has 15 amino acids. CDR1 is SGHRS and CDR2 is YFSETQ in the germline V gene. CDR3 nucleotide sequence: TGCGCCAGCAGCCCAAACGACGCTCGGGCAGATACGCAGTATTTT. This gives the protein CASSPNDARADTQYF.